Listed below are T cell receptor beta chains from one sample, sequenced in a study of shared clonotypes between healthy human individuals. TCRdb keeps only in-frame clones here, not all; method: immunoSEQ multiplex PCR. The sample lists nearly 500,000 clones, roughly four fifths occurring once. The sequencing sample was made of PBMCs. The origin of the receptors is a woman in her thirties or forties in good health. Some clones in this sample may be carry-over from other donors' samples. Both conserved end residues are part of each CDR3. D genes are given only for firm matches. Size tells how often a clone was seen (once, few, many) or the class of an expanded clone, and some rows leave it out.

D	V	J	size	length	DNA	CDR3
-	TRBV11-2	TRBJ2-3	few	15	TGTGCCAGCAGCACCGGGGGTTTGAGCACAGATACGCAGTATTTT	CASSTGGLSTDTQYF
TRBD2	TRBV5-1	TRBJ2-1	-	15	TGCGCCAGCAGCTTGGCTAGCGGGTCCTACAATGAGCAGTTCTTC	CASSLASGSYNEQFF
-	TRBV7-9	TRBJ2-7	-	13	TGTGCCAGCAGCCCAACAGGGTCCTACGAGCAGTACTTC	CASSPTGSYEQYF
-	TRBV20-1	TRBJ2-3	-	10	TGCAGCGCCCACGTTGATACGCAGTATTTT	CSAHVDTQYF
TRBD2	TRBV15	TRBJ2-7	-	16	TGTGCCACCAGCAGAGCACCAGCGGGAGAGGGCTACGAGCAGTACTTC	CATSRAPAGEGYEQYF
-	TRBV27	TRBJ1-1	-	14	TGTGCCAGCAGTTTATCCCGGATGAACACTGAAGCTTTCTTT	CASSLSRMNTEAFF
-	TRBV2	TRBJ2-2	-	14	TGTGCCAGCAGGGGCAGGGTATCCACCGGGGAGCTGTTTTTT	CASRGRVSTGELFF
-	TRBV5-6	TRBJ1-2	few	14	TGTGCCAGCAGCCTCGAAGGGGGTTACACAGGCTACACCTTC	CASSLEGGYTGYTF
-	TRBV29-1	TRBJ2-7	few	11	TGCAGCGTTGAAGAGGGGAGAGAGCAGTACTTC	CSVEEGREQYF
-	TRBV28	TRBJ2-1	many	17	TGTGCCAGCAGTTTACCCCCCGGGGGAAGCTCCTACAATGAGCAGTTCTTC	CASSLPPGGSSYNEQFF
TRBD1	TRBV11-3	TRBJ2-3	once	14	TGTGCCAGCAGCTTGGAGGGGTCCGGGACAGGAGTGTATTTT	CASSLEGSGTGVYF
TRBD2	TRBV5-1	TRBJ2-7	-	14	TGCGCCAGCAGCTTGGGACTAGCGGGAGTCGAGCAGTACTTC	CASSLGLAGVEQYF
TRBD1	TRBV5-4	TRBJ2-1	-	12	TGTGCCAGCAGCCGACAGGGGTATGAGCAGTTCTTC	CASSRQGYEQFF
TRBD1	TRBV15	TRBJ1-4	-	15	TGTGCCACCAGCGACAGGACAGGGGCTAATGAAAAACTGTTTTTT	CATSDRTGANEKLFF
-	TRBV30	TRBJ2-7	few	15	TGTGCCTGGAGTGTACAAGCGTACCCAGCCTACGAGCAGTACTTC	CAWSVQAYPAYEQYF
-	TRBV11-2	TRBJ1-3	-	15	TGTGCCAGCAGCTTAGATCTGACCTCTGGAAACACCATATATTTT	CASSLDLTSGNTIYF
-	TRBV5-1	TRBJ2-7	few	12	TGCGCCAGCAGCTTCGACCTCTACGAGCAGTACTTC	CASSFDLYEQYF
TRBD2	TRBV19	TRBJ2-7	-	15	TGTGCCAGTAGTATAGCGGGAGGGGTCTCCTACGAGCAGTACTTC	CASSIAGGVSYEQYF
-	TRBV28	TRBJ1-1	-	15	TGTGCCAGCAGTTCCCCCGGGGCTGAGAACACTGAAGCTTTCTTT	CASSSPGAENTEAFF
TRBD2	TRBV4-3	TRBJ2-1	-	14	TGCGCCAGCAGCCAGCTAGCGGGAGCGGCTGAGCAGTTCTTC	CASSQLAGAAEQFF
TRBD1	TRBV6-1	TRBJ2-5	-	14	TGTGCCAGCAGCAAGGACAGGGGTCAAGAGACCCAGTACTTC	CASSKDRGQETQYF
TRBD1	TRBV27	TRBJ1-2	-	13	TGTGCCAGCAGCACTACAGGGGTCTATGGCTACACCTTC	CASSTTGVYGYTF
-	TRBV7-9	TRBJ1-2	-	11	TGTGCCAGTGCCTCGGGCTATGGCTACACCTTC	CASASGYGYTF
-	TRBV2	TRBJ2-1	-	11	TGTGCCAGCGGTCCTTACAATGAGCAGTTCTTC	CASGPYNEQFF
TRBD1	TRBV28	TRBJ1-4	-	14	TGTGCCAGCAGTGGCGGGACAGGGGTAGAAAAACTGTTTTTT	CASSGGTGVEKLFF
TRBD1	TRBV6-1	TRBJ2-7	-	13	TGTGCCAGCAGTTTAGGGACAGGGTACGAGCAGTACTTC	CASSLGTGYEQYF
TRBD1	TRBV28	TRBJ1-1	-	15	TGTGCCAGCGGCAGGGACAGACCTTTGAACACTGAAGCTTTCTTT	CASGRDRPLNTEAFF
-	TRBV5-6	TRBJ1-2	few	13	TGTGCCAGCAGGCAACACGGGGCCGGGGGCTACACCTTC	CASRQHGAGGYTF
-	TRBV7-9	TRBJ1-1	-	17	TGTGCCAGCAGCCCCGCCATGCGGGAAGGTTTGCACACTGAAGCTTTCTTT	CASSPAMREGLHTEAFF
-	TRBV28	TRBJ1-5	-	15	TGTGCCAGCAGTCCTCCAGGGAATAGCAATCAGCCCCAGCATTTT	CASSPPGNSNQPQHF
TRBD1	TRBV30	TRBJ2-5	-	14	TGTGCCTGGAGTGTACAGGGGTTGGGGGAGACCCAGTACTTC	CAWSVQGLGETQYF
-	TRBV5-4	TRBJ1-2	-	16	TGTGCCAGCAGCACTCGCAGTGGGAGGGGGAACTATGGCTACACCTTC	CASSTRSGRGNYGYTF
TRBD1	TRBV29-1	TRBJ1-1	-	13	TGCAGCGTTGGGACAGGCTCGGACACTGAAGCTTTCTTT	CSVGTGSDTEAFF
-	TRBV4-2	TRBJ2-7	-	13	TGTGCCAGCAGCCTAGGGACTCCGTACGAGCAGTACTTC	CASSLGTPYEQYF
TRBD2	TRBV2	TRBJ2-3	-	16	TGTGCCAGCAGTGAAAATTCTAGCGGGAGTCGAAATACGCAGTATTTT	CASSENSSGSRNTQYF